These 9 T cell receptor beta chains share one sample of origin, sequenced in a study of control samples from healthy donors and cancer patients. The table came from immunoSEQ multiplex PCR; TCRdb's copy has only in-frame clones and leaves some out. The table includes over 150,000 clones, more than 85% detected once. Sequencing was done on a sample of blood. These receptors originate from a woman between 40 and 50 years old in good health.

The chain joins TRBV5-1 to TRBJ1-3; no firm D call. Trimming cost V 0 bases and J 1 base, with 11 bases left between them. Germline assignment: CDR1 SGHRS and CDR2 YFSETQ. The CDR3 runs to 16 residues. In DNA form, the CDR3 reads TGCGCCAGCAGCTTGGGTGGTCATCCTTCTGGAAACACCATATATTTT. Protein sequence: CASSLGGHPSGNTIYF.

The CDR3 is CASTLGLNEQFF. The CDR3 DNA follows: TGTGCCAGCACCCTGGGCCTCAATGAGCAGTTCTTC. This chain joins TRBV12-3 or TRBV12-4 and TRBJ2-1; D remains ambiguous. This CDR3 region has 12 residues. V gave up 7 bases and J gave up 6 bases, with 10 bases separating them.

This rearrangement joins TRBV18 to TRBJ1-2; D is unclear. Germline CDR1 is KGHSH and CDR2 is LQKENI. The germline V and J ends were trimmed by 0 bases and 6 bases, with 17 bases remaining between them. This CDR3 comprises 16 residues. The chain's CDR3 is CASSPPGGGLWDGYTF. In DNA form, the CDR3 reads TGTGCCAGCTCACCACCCGGAGGAGGGCTTTGGGATGGCTACACCTTC.

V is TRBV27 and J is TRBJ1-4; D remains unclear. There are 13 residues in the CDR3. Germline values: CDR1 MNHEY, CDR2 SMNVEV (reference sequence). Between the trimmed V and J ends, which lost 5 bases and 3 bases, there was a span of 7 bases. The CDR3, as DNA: TGTGCCAGCAGTCTAGGTGCTAATGAAAAACTGTTTTTT. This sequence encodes CASSLGANEKLFF.

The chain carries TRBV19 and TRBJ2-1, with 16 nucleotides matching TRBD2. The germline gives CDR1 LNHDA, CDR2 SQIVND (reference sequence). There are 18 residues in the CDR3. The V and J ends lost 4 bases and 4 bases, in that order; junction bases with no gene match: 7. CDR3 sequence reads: CASSTGLAGGPSYNEQFF. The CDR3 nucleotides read TGTGCCAGTAGTACGGGACTAGCGGGGGGGCCTAGTTACAATGAGCAGTTCTTC.

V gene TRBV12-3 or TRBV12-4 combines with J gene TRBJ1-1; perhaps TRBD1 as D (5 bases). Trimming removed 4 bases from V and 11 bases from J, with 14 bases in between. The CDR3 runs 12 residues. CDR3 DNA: TGTGCCAGCAGTTCCGAGGGTGAGGGGGCTTTCTTT. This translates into CASSSEGEGAFF.

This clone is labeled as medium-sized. CDR3 loop: CASSEGLAGSYEQYF. In nucleotides, the CDR3 is TGTGCCAGCAGTGAAGGCCTAGCGGGGTCCTACGAGCAGTACTTC. The rearrangement joins TRBV6-1 to TRBJ2-7; TRBD2 agrees at 9 bases. Germline V gene sequence: CDR1 MNHNS, CDR2 SASEGT. The J segment lost 1 base and the V segment lost 1 base, leaving 2 bases of the junction unmatched. The CDR3 is 15 amino acids.

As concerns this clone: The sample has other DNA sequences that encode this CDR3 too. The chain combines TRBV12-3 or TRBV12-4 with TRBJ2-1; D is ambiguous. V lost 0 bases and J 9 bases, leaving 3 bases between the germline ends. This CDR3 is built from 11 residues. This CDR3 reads CASSLAGEQFF. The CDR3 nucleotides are TGTGCCAGCAGTTTAGCGGGTGAGCAGTTCTTC.

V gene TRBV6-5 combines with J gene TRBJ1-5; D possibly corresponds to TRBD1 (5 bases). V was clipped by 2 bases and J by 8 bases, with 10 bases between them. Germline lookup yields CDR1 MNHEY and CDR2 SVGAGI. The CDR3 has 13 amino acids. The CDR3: CASSYALQEPQHF. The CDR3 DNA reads TGTGCCAGCAGTTACGCCTTACAGGAGCCCCAGCATTTT.